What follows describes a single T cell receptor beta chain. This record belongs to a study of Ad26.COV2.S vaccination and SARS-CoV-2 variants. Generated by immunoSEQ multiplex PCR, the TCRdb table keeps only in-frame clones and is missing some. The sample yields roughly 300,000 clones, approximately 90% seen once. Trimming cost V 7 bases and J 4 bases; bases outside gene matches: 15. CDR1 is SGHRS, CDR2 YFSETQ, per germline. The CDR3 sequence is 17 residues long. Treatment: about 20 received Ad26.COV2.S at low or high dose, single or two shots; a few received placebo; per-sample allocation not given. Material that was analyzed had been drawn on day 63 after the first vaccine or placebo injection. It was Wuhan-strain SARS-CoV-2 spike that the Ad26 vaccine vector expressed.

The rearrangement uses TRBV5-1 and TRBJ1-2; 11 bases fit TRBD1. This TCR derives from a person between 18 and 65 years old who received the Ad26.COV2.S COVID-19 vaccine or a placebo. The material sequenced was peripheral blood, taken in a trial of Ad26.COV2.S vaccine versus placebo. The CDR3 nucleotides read TGCGCCAGCTCCCGGACAGGGGGCGTAATAGGCGGCTATGGCTACACCTTC. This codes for CASSRTGGVIGGYGYTF.